What follows are 32 T cell receptor beta chains derived from one specimen sequenced in a study of technical replicates of blood from several donors. The table came from immunoSEQ multiplex PCR; TCRdb's copy has only in-frame clones and leaves some out. The profile shows around 62,000 clones, 98% of them singletons. Specimen: T cells isolated from PBMCs. The receptors shown here come from a human donor in good health.

The chain is built from TRBV6-4 and TRBJ2-3, with TRBD1 matching over 7 bases. Trimming removed 2 bases from V and 1 base from J; junction bases left unmatched: 3. This CDR3 contains 15 residues. Germline assignment: CDR1 MRHNA and CDR2 SNTAGT. CDR3 sequence: CASSDRGQGTDTQYF. CDR3 nucleotide sequence: TGTGCCAGCAGTGACCGCGGACAGGGCACAGATACGCAGTATTTT.

The chain carries TRBV4-1 and TRBJ2-2; D is ambiguous. CDR1 is MGHRA, CDR2 YSYEKL, per germline. Trimming removed 0 bases at V and 5 bases at J, with 7 bases between. The CDR3 is 14 amino acids. For the CDR3, the DNA is TGCGCCAGCAGCCAAGACCCCCGGACCGGGGAGCTGTTTTTT. Translation gives CASSQDPRTGELFF.

The chain is built from TRBV19 and TRBJ2-7; TRBD1 matches at 9 bases. V gave up 5 bases and J gave up 2 bases; unmatched junction bases: 7. The CDR3 runs 15 residues. Germline V gene lookup returns CDR1 LNHDA and CDR2 SQIVND (reference sequence). DNA of the CDR3: TGTGCCAGTAGTCCGAGGGGGACAGGGACCTACGAGCAGTACTTC. Its translation: CASSPRGTGTYEQYF.

The chain carries TRBV7-2 and TRBJ2-7; 10 nucleotides align to TRBD2. This CDR3 contains 14 residues. CDR1 is SGHTA, CDR2 FQGNSA, per germline. J lost 2 bases, V lost 2 bases, and 0 bases had no gene match. The CDR3 sequence: CASSLLAGAYEQYF. In DNA, the CDR3 is TGTGCCAGCAGCTTACTAGCGGGGGCCTACGAGCAGTACTTC.

J is TRBJ1-2 and V is TRBV28; 7 bases map to TRBD1. The CDR3 extends over 14 amino acids. The J segment lost 4 bases and the V segment lost 2 bases, leaving 4 bases of the junction unmatched. Germline values: CDR1 MDHEN, CDR2 SYDVKM. The CDR3 nucleotides are TGTGCCAGCAGTTTAGACCGGGACAGCTATGGCTACACCTTC. This translates into CASSLDRDSYGYTF.

This rearrangement joins TRBV6-1 to TRBJ1-1, with TRBD1 matching 12 bases. Trimming removed 4 bases from V and 6 bases from J; junction bases left unmatched: 6. The CDR3 is 15 residues long. CDR1 and CDR2 (germline): MNHNS, SASEGT. The CDR3 loop reads CASSALGQGAPEAFF. The DNA of the CDR3 is TGTGCCAGCAGTGCATTGGGACAGGGGGCTCCTGAAGCTTTCTTT.

The chain recombines TRBV11-2 with TRBJ2-4; possible D gene TRBD1, 6 bases. Between the trimmed V and J ends, which lost 4 bases and 6 bases, there was a span of 13 bases. CDR3 length: 14 residues. CDR1 is SGHAT, CDR2 FQNNGV, per germline. CDR3 residues: CASSSRDTRNIQYF. The CDR3 DNA reads as TGTGCCAGCAGCTCCCGGGACACCCGAAACATTCAGTACTTC.

The chain employs TRBV6-6 and TRBJ2-1; 7 nucleotides match TRBD2. CDR1 and CDR2 (germline): MNHNY, SVGAGI (reference sequence). The CDR3 is 12 amino acids. After removal of 2 bases from V and 9 bases from J, the junction contained 1 base not matched to a gene. CDR3 residues: CASSYPGGEQFF. The DNA of the CDR3 is TGTGCCAGCAGTTACCCGGGGGGTGAGCAGTTCTTC.

The V call is TRBV10-2, the J call TRBJ2-5, with D unresolved. Trimming stripped 6 bases from V and 5 bases from J, with 10 bases between. Germline lookup yields CDR1 WSHSY and CDR2 SAAADI. The CDR3 contains 12 residues. Written as DNA, the CDR3 is TGCGCCAGCAGCCCCGGGTGGGAGACCCAGTACTTC. Its protein product is CASSPGWETQYF.

V and J are TRBV10-2 and TRBJ2-5; 10 bases are a match to TRBD2. V lost 3 bases to trimming and J lost 3 bases; unmatched junction nucleotides: 1. Germline CDR1 and CDR2: WSHSY and SAAADI. CDR3 length: 14 amino acids. DNA for the CDR3: TGCGCCAGCAGTGAAACTAGCGGGGAAGAGACCCAGTACTTC. Protein product: CASSETSGEETQYF.

The J gene is TRBJ2-3, the V gene TRBV9, with 9 positions matching TRBD2. With 0 bases clipped from V and 10 bases from J, the junction kept 6 bases outside the gene matches. In germline, CDR1 is SGDLS, CDR2 YYNGEE. The CDR3 extends over 14 amino acids. The CDR3 loop reads CASSVGLAGTPQYF. The DNA for the CDR3 is TGTGCCAGCAGCGTAGGCCTAGCGGGGACTCCGCAGTATTTT.

The CDR3 DNA reads as TGTGCCAGCAGCTGGGGACTCACCCGGGATGAAAAACTGTTTTTT. Translated, it gives CASSWGLTRDEKLFF. The chain recombines TRBV11-2 with TRBJ1-4; possible D gene TRBD1, 5 bases. Germline lookup yields CDR1 SGHAT and CDR2 FQNNGV. V shed 4 bases and J shed 6 bases, with 15 bases lying between them. CDR3 size: 15 residues.

This chain links TRBV19 with TRBJ2-1; TRBD2 agrees at 11 bases. Trimming removed 6 bases from V and 2 bases from J; junction bases left unmatched: 3. The CDR3 extends over 15 amino acids. Per germline, CDR1 LNHDA and CDR2 SQIVND (reference sequence). CDR3 in DNA: TGTGCCAGTAGAACACTAGCGGGAGCCTACAATGAGCAGTTCTTC. Amino acids: CASRTLAGAYNEQFF.

The chain links TRBV6-1 to TRBJ2-7, with 7 bases matching TRBD1. In germline, CDR1 is MNHNS, CDR2 SASEGT. The CDR3 has 16 amino acids. J was trimmed by 5 bases and V by 4 bases; bases with no gene match: 14. The CDR3 region is CASSVVGGGQGHEQYF. DNA of the CDR3: TGTGCCAGCAGTGTAGTAGGGGGCGGACAAGGCCACGAGCAGTACTTC.

The gene calls are TRBV6-5 and TRBJ2-7; 7 bases line up with TRBD2. CDR3 size: 14 residues. Germline V CDR1 and CDR2: MNHEY, SVGAGI. Trimming took 0 bases from V and 6 from J; bases not matched to a gene: 5. Written as DNA, the CDR3 is TGTGCCAGCAGTTACTCGGGAGGGGCTCCCGAGCAGTACTTC. Translating gives CASSYSGGAPEQYF.

The CDR3 nucleotides read TGCAGCCCCTTCCGCAGGGGGTCCTACAATGAGCAGTTCTTC. Its protein is CSPFRRGSYNEQFF. This chain connects TRBV29-1 to TRBJ2-1, with 7 bases matching TRBD1. Germline trimming cut 8 bases from V and 1 base from J; bases unmatched to any gene: 8. The CDR3 contains 14 residues. The germline V gene encodes CDR1 SQVTM and CDR2 ANQGSEA.

The chain employs TRBV27 and TRBJ1-1; a weak D match, TRBD1 (5 bases). The CDR3 is 13 amino acids. CDR1 is MNHEY and CDR2 is SMNVEV in the germline V gene (reference sequence). The V and J ends lost 4 bases and 11 bases respectively, with 17 bases between them. As DNA, the CDR3 is TGTGCCAGCAGTTCACAGGACACCTTGGAGGCTTTCTTT. Translation: CASSSQDTLEAFF.

This chain connects TRBV29-1 to TRBJ2-1, with 13 bases that match TRBD2. Germline V gene sequence: CDR1 SQVTM, CDR2 ANQGSEA. CDR3 length: 15 residues. Losses at the gene ends were 6 bases for V and 6 bases for J; bases not matched to a gene: 8. The CDR3 nucleotides are TGCAGCGTGGCAGGACTAGCGGGAGAAGGCAATGAGCAGTTCTTC. Translating it yields CSVAGLAGEGNEQFF.

J is TRBJ1-4 and V is TRBV5-1, with 7 positions matching TRBD1. Germline assignment: CDR1 SGHRS and CDR2 YFSETQ. This CDR3 comprises 17 residues. Germline trimming cut 1 base from V and 0 bases from J; bases unmatched to any gene: 6. The CDR3 bases are TGCGCCAGCAGCTTGACAGGGGACCCCGCAACTAATGAAAAACTGTTTTTT. Protein: CASSLTGDPATNEKLFF.

The V and J genes are TRBV9 and TRBJ1-1; 7 bases map to TRBD1. Germline trimming cut 2 bases from V and 1 base from J; bases unmatched to any gene: 5. This CDR3 spans 15 amino acids. Germline V gene data show CDR1 as SGDLS and CDR2 as YYNGEE. CDR3: CASSVGRQGNTEAFF. The CDR3 nucleotides are TGTGCCAGCAGCGTCGGGCGACAGGGGAACACTGAAGCTTTCTTT.

CDR3: CASSRGTREIEKLFF. The CDR3 DNA reads TGTGCCAGCAGCCGAGGGACGCGGGAAATTGAAAAACTGTTTTTT. This rearrangement joins TRBV6-5 to TRBJ1-4; possible D gene TRBD1, 5 bases. The V gene lost 6 bases and the J gene lost 7 bases, with 18 bases spanning the gap. The CDR3 has 15 amino acids. The germline V gene has CDR1 MNHEY and CDR2 SVGAGI.

V usage is TRBV5-6 and J usage is TRBJ1-2; TRBD1 agrees at 7 bases. The CDR3 is made up of 12 amino acids. The germline gives CDR1 SGHDT, CDR2 YYEEEE. Unmatched junction bases numbered 0, after V lost 3 bases and J lost 4 bases. The CDR3 DNA follows: TGTGCCAGCAGCTCAGGGGGCTATGGCTACACCTTC. Its translation is CASSSGGYGYTF.

The chain uses TRBV28 and TRBJ1-2, with D perhaps TRBD1 (5 bases). The length of the CDR3 is 12 residues. V dropped 11 bases and J dropped 1 base, with 11 bases sitting between them. Germline CDR1 and CDR2: MDHEN and SYDVKM. The CDR3 is CAANGGNYGYTF. The DNA for the CDR3 is TGTGCCGCAAACGGGGGTAACTATGGCTACACCTTC.

The chain joins TRBV6-6 to TRBJ2-1, with 8 positions matching TRBD1. In germline, CDR1 is MNHNY, CDR2 SVGAGI (reference sequence). With 2 bases clipped from V and 5 bases from J, the junction kept 8 bases outside the gene matches. CDR3 length: 16 amino acids. The CDR3 sequence: CASSYGTGWGHNEQFF. Written as DNA, the CDR3 is TGTGCCAGCAGTTACGGGACAGGCTGGGGGCACAATGAGCAGTTCTTC.

This clone was seen a single time. This sequence joins TRBV5-4 and TRBJ1-2; tentative D call: TRBD1 (5 bases). The CDR3 has 12 amino acids. Germline values: CDR1 SGHNT, CDR2 YYREEE (reference sequence). V shed 6 bases and J shed 3 bases, with 9 bases lying between them. In nucleotides, the CDR3 is TGTGCCAGCAATTCACAGGACTATGGCTACACCTTC. Residues: CASNSQDYGYTF.

The V call is TRBV29-1, the J call TRBJ2-4; 9 nucleotides agree with TRBD1. This CDR3 has 14 residues. With 4 bases clipped from V and 0 bases from J, the junction kept 1 base outside the gene matches. Germline assignment: CDR1 SQVTM and CDR2 ANQGSEA. CDR3 residues: CSVGGQGAKNIQYF. As DNA, the CDR3 is TGCAGCGTTGGGGGACAGGGAGCCAAAAACATTCAGTACTTC.

As concerns this clone: Relative to the germline gene, one junction end is altered; a read error may explain this. This chain connects TRBV29-1 to TRBJ1-2, with 7 bases fitting TRBD1. This CDR3 is built from 9 residues. The germline V gene has CDR1 SQVTM and CDR2 ANQGSEA. CDR3 sequence reads: CSVGQGELF. The CDR3 coding sequence is TGCAGCGTTGGTCAGGGGGAACTTTTC.

CDR3 DNA: TGTGGAACAGGGGGGGTGCTTAACGGATTCCTTAACGAGCAGTACTTC. Translating gives CGTGGVLNGFLNEQYF. The chain carries TRBV28 and TRBJ2-7; weak D call: TRBD1 (8 bases). The germline V gene has CDR1 MDHEN and CDR2 SYDVKM. This CDR3 is built from 16 residues.

This chain joins TRBV2 and TRBJ2-5; D not certain. The CDR3 consists of 12 residues. Germline V gives CDR1 SNHLY, CDR2 FYNNEI. The germline V and J ends were trimmed by 3 bases and 4 bases, with 6 bases remaining between them. The CDR3 region is CASSESRETQYF. CDR3 coding DNA: TGTGCCAGCAGTGAGTCTCGAGAGACCCAGTACTTC.

The chain joins TRBV5-1 to TRBJ2-3; 7 positions agree with TRBD1. Per the germline V gene, CDR1 is SGHRS and CDR2 is YFSETQ. CDR3 length: 14 amino acids. The V segment lost 3 bases and the J segment 6 bases; nucleotides outside the gene matches: 7. The DNA of the CDR3 is TGCGCCAGCAGCTACGACAGGGCCGGCGATACGCAGTATTTT. It is translated as CASSYDRAGDTQYF.

V gene TRBV5-4 combines with J gene TRBJ2-5, with D perhaps matching TRBD1 (5 bases). Between the trimmed V and J ends, which lost 4 bases and 2 bases, there was a span of 9 bases. The CDR3 extends over 13 amino acids. Germline V lookup: CDR1 SGHNT, CDR2 YYREEE (reference sequence). The DNA of the CDR3 is TGTGCCAGCAGCCAGGACATTCAAGAGACCCAGTACTTC. Its translation: CASSQDIQETQYF.

The chain uses TRBV4-1 and TRBJ1-2; D call uncertain. Trimming stripped 4 bases from V and 6 bases from J, with 18 bases between. Germline V gives CDR1 MGHRA, CDR2 YSYEKL. The CDR3 consists of 15 residues. The CDR3 sequence: CASSPHGLAIDGYTF. The CDR3 DNA reads as TGCGCCAGCAGCCCGCACGGGCTAGCGATCGATGGCTACACCTTC.